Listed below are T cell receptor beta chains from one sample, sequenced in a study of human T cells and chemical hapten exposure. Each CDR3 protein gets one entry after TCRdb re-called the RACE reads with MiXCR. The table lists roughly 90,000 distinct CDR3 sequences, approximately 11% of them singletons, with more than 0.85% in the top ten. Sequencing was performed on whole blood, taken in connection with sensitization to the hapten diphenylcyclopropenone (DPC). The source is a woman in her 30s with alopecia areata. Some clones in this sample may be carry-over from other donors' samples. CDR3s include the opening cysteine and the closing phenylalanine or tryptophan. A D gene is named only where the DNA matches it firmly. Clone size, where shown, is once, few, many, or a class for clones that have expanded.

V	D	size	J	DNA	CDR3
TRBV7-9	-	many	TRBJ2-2	TGTGCCAGCAGCTTACTCATTGGCGCCACCGGGGAGCTGTTTTTT	CASSLLIGATGELFF
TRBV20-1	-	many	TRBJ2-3	TGCAGTGCTAGAGATCTTTCCCGAGAGGGCGCCGTTAGCACAGATACGCAGTATTTT	CSARDLSREGAVSTDTQYF
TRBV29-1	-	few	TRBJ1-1	TGCAGCGTTGAAAGGCAGGATGACACTGAAGCTTTCTTT	CSVERQDDTEAFF
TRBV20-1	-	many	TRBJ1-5	TGCAGTGCTAGAGAGGACAGCAATCAGCCCCAGCATTTT	CSAREDSNQPQHF
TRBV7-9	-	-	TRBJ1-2	TGTGCCAGCAGCCCCTACGATTACTATGGCTACACCTTC	CASSPYDYYGYTF
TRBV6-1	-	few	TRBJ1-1	TGTGCCAGCAGTGACGCAGGCCACACTGAAGCTTTCTTT	CASSDAGHTEAFF
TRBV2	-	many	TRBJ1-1	TGTGCCAGCAGGGTCCGCGAGAACACTGAAGCTTTCTTT	CASRVRENTEAFF
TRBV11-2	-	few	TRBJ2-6	TGTGCCAGCAGCTTTGAGATTTCCCAGTCTGGGGCCAACGTCCTGACTTTC	CASSFEISQSGANVLTF
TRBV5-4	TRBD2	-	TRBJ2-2	TGTGCCAGCAGCTTTGGGAGGGCGGGCACCGGGGAGCTGTTTTTT	CASSFGRAGTGELFF
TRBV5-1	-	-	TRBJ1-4	TGCGCCAGCAGCTCGCAGGGCGCAACTAATGAAAAACTGTTTTTT	CASSSQGATNEKLFF
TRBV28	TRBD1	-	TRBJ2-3	TGTGCCAGCAGTTTAGGGACAGGGTTGGATACGCAGTATTTT	CASSLGTGLDTQYF
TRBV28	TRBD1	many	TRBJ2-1	TGTGCCAGCAGTTTGCCCGGGACAGGGGGCTTTTACAATGAGCAGTTCTTC	CASSLPGTGGFYNEQFF
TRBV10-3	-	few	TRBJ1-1	TGTGCCGCCACGGGGAGATCCAGGACTGAAGCTTTCTTT	CAATGRSRTEAFF
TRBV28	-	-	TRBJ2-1	TGTGCCAGCAGTAACCCGACCCTCACCGAGCAGTTCTTC	CASSNPTLTEQFF
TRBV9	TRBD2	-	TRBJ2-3	TGTGCCAGCAGCGCGACTAGCGGGAGGGCCGCAGATACGCAGTATTTT	CASSATSGRAADTQYF
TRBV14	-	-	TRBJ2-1	TGTGCCAGCAGCCAAGAAATGGGGTACAATGAGCAGTTCTTC	CASSQEMGYNEQFF
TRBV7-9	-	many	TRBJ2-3	TGTGCCAGCCGTATGGGGGCAACAGATACGCAGTATTTT	CASRMGATDTQYF
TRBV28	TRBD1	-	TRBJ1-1	TGTGCCAGCAGTCGGCCCCGGGACAGGGGAACTGAAGCTTTCTTT	CASSRPRDRGTEAFF
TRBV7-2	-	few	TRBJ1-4	TGTGCCAGCAGCTTATCCGGGGGTTATGAAAAACTGTTTTTT	CASSLSGGYEKLFF
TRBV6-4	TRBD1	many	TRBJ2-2	TGTGCCAGCAGTGACTCTGAAGGGGGCAGCACCGGGGAGCTGTTTTTT	CASSDSEGGSTGELFF
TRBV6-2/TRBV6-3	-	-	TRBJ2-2	TGTGCCAGCAGGACAATACGCCGGGGCGGCGGGGAGCTGTTTTTT	CASRTIRRGGGELFF
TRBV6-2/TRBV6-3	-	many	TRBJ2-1	TGTGCCAGCAGTTACTGGGATGAGCAGTTCTTC	CASSYWDEQFF
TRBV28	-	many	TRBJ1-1	TGTGCCAGCAGTGACAGAGCTGAAGCTTTCTTT	CASSDRAEAFF
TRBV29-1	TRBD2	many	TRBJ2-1	TGCAGCGCCTATGGGACTAGCCACAATGAGCAGTTCTTC	CSAYGTSHNEQFF
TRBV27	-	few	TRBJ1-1	TGTGCCAGCAGTTTGAATCGAGCGGCCACTGAAGCTTTCTTT	CASSLNRAATEAFF
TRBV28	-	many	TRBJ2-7	TGTGCCAGCTCGCCTCGGGCAGGCCTCTCCTACGAGCAGTACTTC	CASSPRAGLSYEQYF
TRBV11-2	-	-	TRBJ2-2	TGTGCCAGCAGCTTTTCGGGAAGGGGGAACACCGGGGAGCTGTTTTTT	CASSFSGRGNTGELFF
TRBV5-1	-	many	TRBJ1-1	TGCGCCAGCAGCTTGGTGGCCAGGGATAACACTGAAGCTTTCTTT	CASSLVARDNTEAFF
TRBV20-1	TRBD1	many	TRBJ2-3	TGCAGTGAATTGGGACAGGGGCTAACAGATACGCAGTATTTT	CSELGQGLTDTQYF
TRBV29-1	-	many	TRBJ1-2	TGCAGCGCAGGACAGAACTATGGCTACACCTTC	CSAGQNYGYTF
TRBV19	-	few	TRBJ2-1	TGTGCCAGTAGTATAGGTACCGGTCTCCCGGATGAGCAGTTCTTC	CASSIGTGLPDEQFF
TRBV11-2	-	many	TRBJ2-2	TGTGCCAGCAGCTCGACCACCGGGGCTAACACCGGGGAGCTGTTTTTT	CASSSTTGANTGELFF
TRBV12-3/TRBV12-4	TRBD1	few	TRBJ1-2	TGTGCCAGCAGTTTTAGGACAGGGGGGATTTCAGTCGGCTATGGCTACACCTTC	CASSFRTGGISVGYGYTF
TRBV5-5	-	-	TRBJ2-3	TGTGCCAGCAGCCCGCCGGTGGGCACAGATACGCAGTATTTT	CASSPPVGTDTQYF
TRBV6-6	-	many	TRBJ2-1	TGTGCCAGCAGTTACTCGAGCGGTCCTGAGCAGTTCTTC	CASSYSSGPEQFF
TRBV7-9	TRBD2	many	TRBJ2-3	TGTGCCAGCGGACTAGCGGTCACAGATACGCAGTATTTT	CASGLAVTDTQYF
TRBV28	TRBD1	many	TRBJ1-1	TGTGCCAGCAGGACAGGGGATAAGAACACTGAAGCTTTCTTT	CASRTGDKNTEAFF
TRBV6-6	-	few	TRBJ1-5	TGTGCCAGCAGCCCGGGGGATAGCAATCAGCCCCAGCATTTT	CASSPGDSNQPQHF
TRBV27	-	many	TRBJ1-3	TGTGCCAGCATGAAGAACACCCTCTCTGGAAACACCATATATTTT	CASMKNTLSGNTIYF
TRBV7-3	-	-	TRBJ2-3	TGTGCCAGCAGCTCGGACTTTCGCACAGATACGCAGTATTTT	CASSSDFRTDTQYF
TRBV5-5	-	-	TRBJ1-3	TGTGCCAGCAGCTCCCCGGGGTCAAACTCTGGAAACACCATATATTTT	CASSSPGSNSGNTIYF
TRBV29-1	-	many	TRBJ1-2	TGCAGCGTTAGGCGGCCAGCTTCTAACTATGGCTACACCTTC	CSVRRPASNYGYTF
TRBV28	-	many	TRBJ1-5	TGTGCCAGCAGTGGCACAGCAATATGGGATCAGCCCCAGCATTTT	CASSGTAIWDQPQHF
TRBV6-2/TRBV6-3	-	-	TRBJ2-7	TGTGCCAGCAGTTACTCGGGGGGTATGTACGAGCAGTACTTC	CASSYSGGMYEQYF
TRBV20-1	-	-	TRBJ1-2	TGCAGTGCTAGAGCGTGGGACGACTACACCTTC	CSARAWDDYTF
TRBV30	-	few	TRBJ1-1	TGTGCCTGGAGCCTGGGGGTCCGGACTGAAGCTTTCTTT	CAWSLGVRTEAFF
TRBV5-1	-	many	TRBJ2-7	TGCGCCAGCAGCTTGGGATTCGGAGCCTACGAGCAGTACTTC	CASSLGFGAYEQYF
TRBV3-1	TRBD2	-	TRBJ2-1	TGTGCCAGCAGCCAACTTAAACTAGCGGTGGCCTACAATGAGCAGTTCTTC	CASSQLKLAVAYNEQFF
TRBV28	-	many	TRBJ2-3	TGTGCCAGCAGTTCTGACTACACAGATACGCAGTATTTT	CASSSDYTDTQYF
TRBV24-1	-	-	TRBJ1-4	TGTGCCACCAGTGCCCCGCGGTCGGGGTGCCCCGGCCAGGTTAATGAAAAACTGTTTTTT	CATSAPRSGCPGQVNEKLFF
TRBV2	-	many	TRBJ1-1	TGTGCCAGCAGTTTACAGGGTTTGGGCACTGAAGCTTTCTTT	CASSLQGLGTEAFF
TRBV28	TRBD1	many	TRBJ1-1	TGTGCCAGCGGCACAGGGGGGAGCACTGAAGCTTTCTTT	CASGTGGSTEAFF
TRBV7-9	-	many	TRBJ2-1	TGTGCCAGCAGCTTCCGGGACGGGAGCTCCTACAATGAGCAGTTCTTC	CASSFRDGSSYNEQFF
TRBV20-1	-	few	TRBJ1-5	TGCAGTGCCGAGGGGGGCGGCAATCAGCCCCAGCATTTT	CSAEGGGNQPQHF
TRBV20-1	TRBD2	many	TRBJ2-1	TGCAGTGGCGGGAGAAGAGAGCAGTTCTTC	CSGGRREQFF
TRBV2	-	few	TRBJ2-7	TGTGCCAGCAGTGAGACAGGAATGCCTTCCGAGCAGTACTTC	CASSETGMPSEQYF
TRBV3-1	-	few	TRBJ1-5	TGTGCCAGCAGCCCCGGTATTAGCAATCAGCCCCAGCATTTT	CASSPGISNQPQHF
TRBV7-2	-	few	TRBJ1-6	TGTGCCAGCAGCTTTAAAGGGGGAACGAATTCACCCCTCCACTTT	CASSFKGGTNSPLHF